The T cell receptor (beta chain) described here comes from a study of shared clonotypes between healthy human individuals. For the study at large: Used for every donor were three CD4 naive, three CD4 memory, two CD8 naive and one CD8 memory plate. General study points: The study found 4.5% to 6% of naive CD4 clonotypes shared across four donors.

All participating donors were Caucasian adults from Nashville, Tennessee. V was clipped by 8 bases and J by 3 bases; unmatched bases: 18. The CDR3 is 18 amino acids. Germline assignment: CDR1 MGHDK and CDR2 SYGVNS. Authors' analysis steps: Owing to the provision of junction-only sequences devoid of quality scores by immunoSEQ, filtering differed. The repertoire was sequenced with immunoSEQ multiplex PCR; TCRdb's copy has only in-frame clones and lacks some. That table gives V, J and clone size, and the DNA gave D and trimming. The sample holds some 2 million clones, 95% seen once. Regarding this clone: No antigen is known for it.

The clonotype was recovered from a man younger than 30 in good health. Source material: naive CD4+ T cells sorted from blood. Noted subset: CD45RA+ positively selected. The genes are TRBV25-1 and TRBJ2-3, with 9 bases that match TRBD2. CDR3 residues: CASSQVGAGGGKTDTQYF. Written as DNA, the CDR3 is TGTGCCAGCTCTCAAGTGGGAGCGGGGGGTGGTAAAACAGATACGCAGTATTTT.